This is a list of T cell receptor beta chains from one sample in a study of beta chain features in type 1 diabetes. The data were produced by immunoSEQ multiplex PCR, yet TCRdb's version contains in-frame clones alone and is incomplete. Here the sample spans 250,000 to 300,000 clones, around 22% being singletons. Sequenced material: naive CD4+ T cells from blood. The receptors here all came from a woman in her twenties or thirties with type 1 diabetes. CDR3s leave out the opening cysteine and the closing phenylalanine or tryptophan. The order of the fields is V gene, clone size, CDR3 protein. A clone size is listed for some rows: how often the clone was seen (once, few, many), or a class if it is expanded.

v_call: TRBV25-1; clone_size: -; cdr3_aa: ASADTYEQY
v_call: TRBV7-2; clone_size: -; cdr3_aa: ASSSLQKAF
v_call: TRBV30; clone_size: few; cdr3_aa: AWSGGGINNGETQY
v_call: TRBV7-3; clone_size: few; cdr3_aa: ASSPGIITGELF
v_call: TRBV4-1; clone_size: few; cdr3_aa: ASSHETSGTNTGELF
v_call: TRBV27; clone_size: few; cdr3_aa: ASSLMRGHGYT
v_call: TRBV11-2; clone_size: -; cdr3_aa: ASSYGGPGNTIY
v_call: TRBV7-2; clone_size: few; cdr3_aa: ASSRPRDSYNEQF
v_call: TRBV19; clone_size: -; cdr3_aa: ASIPPGSPWEGEQF
v_call: TRBV12-5; clone_size: few; cdr3_aa: ASGSLAGGHYNEQF
v_call: TRBV9; clone_size: -; cdr3_aa: ASSALAGGLNEQF
v_call: TRBV19; clone_size: few; cdr3_aa: ASSDVGQGVQPQH
v_call: TRBV2; clone_size: -; cdr3_aa: ASRGTGGRNTEAF
v_call: TRBV30; clone_size: few; cdr3_aa: AWSVRLAGAKDTQY
v_call: TRBV6-4; clone_size: -; cdr3_aa: ASSDSATSGYNEQF
v_call: TRBV7-8; clone_size: few; cdr3_aa: ASSPSGRASGEQF
v_call: TRBV9; clone_size: -; cdr3_aa: ASSVAGTSGYNEQF
v_call: TRBV7-9; clone_size: few; cdr3_aa: ASSFRTSGRMDTQY
v_call: TRBV9; clone_size: few; cdr3_aa: ASSVGGHSSYEQY
v_call: TRBV29-1; clone_size: few; cdr3_aa: SVGTGVDYGYT
v_call: TRBV9; clone_size: few; cdr3_aa: ASSVVPVGSGQETQY
v_call: TRBV7-3; clone_size: few; cdr3_aa: ASSTTSGNYNEQF
v_call: TRBV14; clone_size: -; cdr3_aa: ASSQVLGASYNEQF
v_call: TRBV5-6; clone_size: few; cdr3_aa: ASSLRQGRNQPQH
v_call: TRBV29-1; clone_size: few; cdr3_aa: SVEVYSQETQY
v_call: TRBV7-2; clone_size: few; cdr3_aa: ASSRRLARGAGELF
v_call: TRBV29-1; clone_size: -; cdr3_aa: SVSIRGQGESNEQF
v_call: TRBV7-9; clone_size: -; cdr3_aa: ASSLQGGPYEQY
v_call: TRBV30; clone_size: -; cdr3_aa: AWSPKQGNDEKLF
v_call: TRBV4-2; clone_size: -; cdr3_aa: ASSQANRGGYT
v_call: TRBV11-2; clone_size: -; cdr3_aa: ASSPGPQGNEQF
v_call: TRBV18; clone_size: -; cdr3_aa: ASSIGQGPEKLF
v_call: TRBV30; clone_size: -; cdr3_aa: AGGRGVLEREQY
v_call: TRBV29-1; clone_size: few; cdr3_aa: SVPKGTGAYGYT
v_call: TRBV30; clone_size: few; cdr3_aa: AWTPTPYEQY
v_call: TRBV30; clone_size: -; cdr3_aa: AWSVYRVVSGYT
v_call: TRBV6-5; clone_size: few; cdr3_aa: ASSYSGGGRGNEQF
v_call: TRBV6-5; clone_size: -; cdr3_aa: ASRDRDGSNEQF
v_call: TRBV9; clone_size: -; cdr3_aa: ASSVADRGGRGDTQY
v_call: TRBV5-1; clone_size: -; cdr3_aa: ASSLDVSVGNEQF
v_call: TRBV28; clone_size: -; cdr3_aa: ASSGPGQADEQF
v_call: TRBV19; clone_size: -; cdr3_aa: ASSPGHRDEQY
v_call: TRBV30; clone_size: -; cdr3_aa: AWSGTAGNEQY
v_call: TRBV9; clone_size: -; cdr3_aa: ASSVGHQNYGYT
v_call: TRBV5-1; clone_size: -; cdr3_aa: ASSLAASNTGELF
v_call: TRBV11-2; clone_size: -; cdr3_aa: ASSPRGGRYEQY
v_call: TRBV28; clone_size: once; cdr3_aa: ASSGQGSLEQY
v_call: TRBV18; clone_size: -; cdr3_aa: ASSPPTGAGGYT
v_call: TRBV7-9; clone_size: few; cdr3_aa: ASSLGGGSYGYT
v_call: TRBV6-5; clone_size: -; cdr3_aa: ASSRDREFGYT
v_call: TRBV29-1; clone_size: -; cdr3_aa: SVEARPDGYT
v_call: TRBV18; clone_size: -; cdr3_aa: ASSSSGDQPQH